Given below is one TCR beta chain in context. The antigen remains undetermined. The CDR3 carries no conserved terminal phenylalanine or tryptophan, so it likely arises from a read error. The DNA is omitted, as the CDR3 cannot be located on it reliably, and the CDR3 follows TCRdb's listing. The cohort excluded patients with autoimmune disease history or systemic immunosuppression. Repertoires were generated with immunoSEQ multiplex PCR, while TCRdb's copy carries only in-frame clones and drops some. The sample holds around 11,000 clones, more than 60% seen once. These data are taken from a study of OX40 agonist ivuxolimab in advanced cancers. Study-wide results and limits: There were also nonresponders showing low normalized T-cell clonal expansion.

Germline loops: CDR1 MNHNS, CDR2 SASEGT. Inclusive of both ends, the CDR3 amounts to 12 amino acids. The gene calls are TRBV6-1 and TRBJ2-6; the table's D call TRBD1 went unverified against the DNA. Source: CD4+ or CD8+ T cells sorted from blood, taken in a trial of the OX40 agonist ivuxolimab. The sequence derives from an adult with an advanced solid tumor such as melanoma, head and neck, liver or kidney cancer. The CDR3 here is CASSVTRCIDKV.